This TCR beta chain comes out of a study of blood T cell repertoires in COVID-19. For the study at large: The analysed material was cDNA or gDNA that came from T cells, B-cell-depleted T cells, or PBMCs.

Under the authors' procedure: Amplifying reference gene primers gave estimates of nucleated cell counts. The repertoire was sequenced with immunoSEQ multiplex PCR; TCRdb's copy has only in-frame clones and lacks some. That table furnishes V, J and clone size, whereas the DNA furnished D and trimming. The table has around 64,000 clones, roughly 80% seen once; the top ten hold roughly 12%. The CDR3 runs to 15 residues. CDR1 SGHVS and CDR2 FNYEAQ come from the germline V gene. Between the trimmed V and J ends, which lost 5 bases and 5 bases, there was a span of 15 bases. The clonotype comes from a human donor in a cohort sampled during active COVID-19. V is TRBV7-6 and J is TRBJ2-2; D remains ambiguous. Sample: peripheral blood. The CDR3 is CASSLNPRLTGELFF. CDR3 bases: TGTGCCAGCAGCCTTAATCCGAGGTTAACCGGGGAGCTGTTTTTT.